The sequence of this TCR beta chain was determined in a study of cytomegalovirus exposure and HLA in healthy donors. Whole-study findings and limits: In a later analysis, TCR association rates varied by HLA locus: DRB1 most, HLA-C fewest. Presence/absence analyses supposed approximately even sequencing depth among donors.

On this clone: The antigen remains unidentified.

The V and J ends lost 2 bases and 4 bases respectively, with 16 bases between them. The CDR3 runs 16 residues. From germline, CDR1 is SGHTA and CDR2 FQGNSA. Use of 60 Vbeta and 13 Jbeta primers characterized the PCR. The assay was immunoSEQ multiplex PCR, and TCRdb's table has in-frame clones only and misses some. The sample lists 75,000 to 90,000 clones, 70% to 80% seen once, with around an eighth in the top ten. Each donor's status was that of a healthy bone marrow donor. The donors, nominally healthy at sampling, likely had unrecorded immune exposures. This receptor was identified in a human donor in good health. This chain connects TRBV7-2 to TRBJ2-3, with TRBD2 as a possible D gene (7 bases). Sequences were obtained from PBMCs. CDR3 bases: TGTGCCAGCAGCTTAATCCCGGGGGGCGGGCCAGATACGCAGTATTTT. This encodes CASSLIPGGGPDTQYF.